Below are 30 T cell receptor beta chains sequenced from a single sample in a study of T cells in Graves' hyperthyroidism and ophthalmopathy. RNA transcripts served as the template for amplifying TCR beta CDR3 regions. HTBI primers were the set used in a first-round RT-PCR of the TCR CDR3. TCRdb re-analysed the multiplex PCR reads in MiXCR, keeping a single row per CDR3 protein. The sample shows 450,000 to 700,000 distinct CDR3 sequences, 40% to 55% of them seen only once. What was sequenced was peripheral blood or thyroid tissue (not recorded which). These receptors originate from an adult woman with Graves' disease, either hyperthyroidism or ophthalmopathy (not recorded which).

A note on this clonotype: The CDR3 carries no conserved terminal phenylalanine or tryptophan, so it likely arises from a read error. The DNA is omitted, as the CDR3 cannot be located on it reliably, and the CDR3 follows TCRdb's listing. The chain joins TRBV5-1 to TRBJ1-3; the table's D call, TRBD1, has no DNA check behind it. The CDR3 has 8 residues if both end residues are counted. Germline CDR1 reads SGHRS; CDR2 reads YFSETQ. The CDR3 region is CASSLAQG.

The gene calls are TRBV7-2 and TRBJ1-5; D possibly corresponds to TRBD1 (6 bases). Germline assignment: CDR1 SGHTA and CDR2 FQGNSA. Trimming took off 6 bases at V and 7 bases at J, with 19 bases between the two ends. The CDR3 loop spans 15 amino acids. The CDR3 DNA reads TGTGCCAGCAGTCACTACTCGGGGGCTGGCCAGCCCCAGCATTTT. It is translated as CASSHYSGAGQPQHF. Combining the CDR3 with reference TRBV7-2 and TRBJ1-5 gives the whole variable domain GAGVSQSPSNKVTEKGKDVELRCDPISGHTALYWYRQSLGQGLEFLIYFQGNSAPDKSGLPSDRFSAERTGGSVSTLTIQRTQQEDSAVYLCASSHYSGAGQPQHFGDGTRLSIL.

The V and J genes are TRBV28 and TRBJ2-7; D ambiguous. V lost 4 bases and J lost 1, with 11 bases in between. Per germline, CDR1 MDHEN and CDR2 SYDVKM. CDR3 size: 14 residues. CDR3 nucleotides: TGTGCCAGCAGTTCAAGACCCGCATCCTACGAGCAGTACTTC. Translating it yields CASSSRPASYEQYF.

In its sample, this clonotype was seen many times. The chain links TRBV20-1 to TRBJ2-7; 10 nucleotides agree with TRBD2. The CDR3 is 16 residues long. The germline gives CDR1 DFQATT, CDR2 SNEGSKA (reference sequence). The J segment lost 2 bases and the V segment lost 1 base, leaving 8 bases of the junction unmatched. This chain's CDR3 is CSARGSTLAGAYEQYF. The CDR3 DNA sequence: TGCAGTGCTAGAGGGTCCACCCTAGCGGGAGCCTACGAGCAGTACTTC.

V usage is TRBV7-2 and J usage is TRBJ1-4; D unclear. V shed 5 bases and J shed 6 bases, with 10 bases lying between them. The CDR3 runs 13 residues. Per germline, CDR1 SGHTA and CDR2 FQGNSA. The CDR3 DNA reads as TGTGCCAGCAGCCGGGCCAACTATGAAAAACTGTTTTTT. Amino acid sequence: CASSRANYEKLFF.

Here the CDR3 reads CASSLSAGVSYEQYF. CDR3 nucleotides: TGTGCCAGCAGTTTAAGTGCGGGAGTCTCCTACGAGCAGTACTTC. The V and J genes are TRBV2 and TRBJ2-7; 7 nucleotides match TRBD2. Germline V CDR1 and CDR2: SNHLY, FYNNEI. With 5 bases clipped from V and 0 bases from J, the junction kept 7 bases outside the gene matches. CDR3 length: 15 amino acids.

V is TRBV20-1 and J is TRBJ1-2; D not certain. The germline V and J ends were trimmed by 1 base and 2 bases, with 8 bases remaining between them. The CDR3 totals 13 residues. From germline, CDR1 is DFQATT and CDR2 SNEGSKA (reference sequence). CDR3 bases: TGCAGTGCTAGAGTTTGGCAGAACTATGGCTACACCTTC. This gives the protein CSARVWQNYGYTF.

The chain is built from TRBV10-3 and TRBJ2-7; possibly TRBD1 or TRBD2 for D (7 bases each). CDR1 ENHRY and CDR2 SYGVKD come from the germline V gene. CDR3 length equals 14 residues. The V gene lost 1 base and the J gene lost 5 bases, with 12 bases spanning the gap. CDR3 DNA sequence: TGTGCCATCAGTGAGTGGGGAGGGGGCGACGAGCAGTACTTC. This codes for CAISEWGGGDEQYF.

The chain employs TRBV15 and TRBJ1-6; D is possibly TRBD1 (6 bases). The CDR3 has 17 amino acids. Germline V gene sequence: CDR1 LNHNV, CDR2 YYDKDF (reference sequence). V dropped 0 bases and J dropped 5 bases, with 14 bases sitting between them. The CDR3 DNA is TGTGCCACCAGCAGAGATCAGGAGAGGGGGGATAATTCACCCCTCCACTTT. This encodes CATSRDQERGDNSPLHF. Supplemented by reference TRBV15 and TRBJ1-6, the full variable domain reads DAMVIQNPRYQVTQFGKPVTLSCSQTLNHNVMYWYQQKSSQAPKLLFHYYDKDFNNEADTPDNFQSRRPNTSFCFLDIRSPGLGDTAMYLCATSRDQERGDNSPLHFGNGTRLTVT.

This clonotype was counted once. The V and J genes are TRBV10-3 and TRBJ1-2, with no clear D. This CDR3 has 14 amino acids. The germline gives CDR1 ENHRY, CDR2 SYGVKD. The ends were cut back, 8 bases at V and 6 bases at J, with 19 bases in the middle. CDR3 in DNA: TGTGCCATCGCCTCCTCCGGCTCCGCGAATGGCTACACCTTC. This gives the protein CAIASSGSANGYTF.

This clonotype appeared many times. This chain links TRBV12-3 or TRBV12-4 with TRBJ1-5; TRBD1 matches 7 bases. V trimming: 4 bases; J trimming: 3 bases; junction bases outside the gene matches: 6. This CDR3 comprises 15 residues. The CDR3 sequence is CASSSQGQLNQPQHF. Here the CDR3 DNA reads TGTGCCAGCAGTTCCCAGGGACAGCTCAATCAGCCCCAGCATTTT.

This clonotype was counted many times. This chain connects TRBV5-1 to TRBJ2-7, with 9 bases that match TRBD1. CDR1 is SGHRS and CDR2 is YFSETQ in the germline V gene. CDR3 length: 15 amino acids. V dropped 4 bases and J dropped 2; count of bases not matched to a gene: 7. CDR3 residues: CASSPGQGLTYEQYF. CDR3 sequence (DNA): TGCGCCAGCAGCCCGGGACAGGGTCTCACCTACGAGCAGTACTTC.

This clonotype appeared many times. This chain joins TRBV7-3 and TRBJ2-7; D uncertain. The CDR3 runs to 13 residues. V was clipped by 4 bases and J by 0 bases, with 7 bases between them. Germline V CDR1 and CDR2: SGHTA, FQGTGA. In DNA form, the CDR3 reads TGTGCCAGCAGCTCTGGGTCCTCCTACGAGCAGTACTTC. It translates to CASSSGSSYEQYF.

This clonotype was observed many times. V usage is TRBV10-3 and J usage is TRBJ2-7; D unclear. Germline V gene data show CDR1 as ENHRY and CDR2 as SYGVKD. Trimming removed 4 bases from V and 2 bases from J, with 18 bases in between. CDR3 length equals 16 residues. CDR3 region: CAISASSFDITYEQYF. For the CDR3, the DNA is TGTGCCATCAGTGCGTCCTCCTTTGACATAACCTACGAGCAGTACTTC.

This clonotype occurred a few times. The CDR3 sequence is CASSEGGTGKNQPQHF. The CDR3, as DNA: TGTGCCAGCAGTGAAGGGGGCACTGGAAAAAATCAGCCCCAGCATTTT. This chain links TRBV2 with TRBJ1-5, with D tentatively TRBD1 (5 bases). V gave up 1 base and J gave up 4 bases, with 14 bases separating them. Germline CDR1 is SNHLY and CDR2 is FYNNEI. The CDR3 sequence is 16 residues long.

This clonotype was observed many times. V usage is TRBV15 and J usage is TRBJ2-7; perhaps TRBD2 as D (6 bases). Trimming stripped 0 bases from V and 6 bases from J, with 12 bases between. This CDR3 is built from 14 residues. Looked up from germline, CDR1 is LNHNV and CDR2 is YYDKDF (reference sequence). CDR3 DNA sequence: TGTGCCACCAGCAGAGATCCGGCGGGGAGCGAGCAGTACTTC. Amino acids: CATSRDPAGSEQYF.

The chain employs TRBV7-9 and TRBJ2-3, with D possibly matching TRBD2 (6 bases). Looked up from germline, CDR1 is SEHNR and CDR2 is FQNEAQ (reference sequence). The length of the CDR3 is 15 residues. Between the trimmed V and J ends, which lost 6 bases and 4 bases, there was a span of 17 bases. The CDR3 sequence: CASSGQSGVPDTQYF. The CDR3 bases are TGTGCCAGCAGTGGGCAGTCGGGAGTCCCAGATACGCAGTATTTT.

The gene calls are TRBV29-1 and TRBJ1-3; 10 bases line up with TRBD1. Germline V gene data show CDR1 as SQVTM and CDR2 as ANQGSEA. The CDR3 consists of 12 residues. Unmatched junction bases numbered 4, after V lost 7 bases and J lost 7 bases. CDR3 in amino acids: CSAQGQGNTIYF. The DNA for the CDR3 is TGCAGCGCCCAGGGACAGGGGAACACCATATATTTT.

In its sample, this clonotype was seen many times. The CDR3 region has the DNA TGTGCCAGCACCACGGACAGGTCCCGTAATTCACCCCTCCACTTT. It is translated as CASTTDRSRNSPLHF. This rearrangement joins TRBV28 to TRBJ1-6, with 7 bases aligning to TRBD1. The CDR3 covers 15 residues. Germline assignment: CDR1 MDHEN and CDR2 SYDVKM. Germline trimming cut 7 bases from V and 6 bases from J; bases unmatched to any gene: 9.

There are a few counts of this clonotype. This chain connects TRBV29-1 to TRBJ2-7, with D tentatively TRBD1 (8 bases). The CDR3 loop spans 14 amino acids. Germline V lookup: CDR1 SQVTM, CDR2 ANQGSEA. V was clipped by 3 bases and J by 2 bases, with 14 bases between them. The CDR3 here is CSVDRGDRPYEQYF. The CDR3 coding sequence is TGCAGCGTTGACCGGGGGGACAGGCCCTACGAGCAGTACTTC.

The chain has TRBV2 and TRBJ2-2; D gene unclear. V gave up 6 bases and J gave up 1 base, with 9 bases separating them. CDR3 length: 14 amino acids. The V gene's germline CDR1 is SNHLY and CDR2 FYNNEI. CDR3 sequence reads: CASRGMMNTGELFF. CDR3 nucleotide sequence: TGTGCCAGCAGGGGGATGATGAACACCGGGGAGCTGTTTTTT.

The CDR3 DNA reads TGCAGCGTTGCTCTGGACAGCCCCTACGAGCAGTACTTC. This codes for CSVALDSPYEQYF. The V and J genes are TRBV29-1 and TRBJ2-7; TRBD1 is a possible D gene (6 bases). V lost 4 bases to trimming and J lost 2 bases, with 12 bases between them. The CDR3 is made up of 13 amino acids. The V gene's germline CDR1 is SQVTM and CDR2 ANQGSEA.

In this sample, this clonotype turned up a few times. The rearrangement joins TRBV10-3 to TRBJ1-5; tentatively, D is TRBD1 (5 bases). This CDR3 region has 13 residues. V was trimmed by 6 bases and J by 5 bases, leaving 11 bases between them. CDR1 ENHRY and CDR2 SYGVKD come from the germline V gene. CDR3 sequence (DNA): TGTGCCATCAGCGGGGACGGATATCAGCCCCAGCATTTT. Translating gives CAISGDGYQPQHF.

This sequence joins TRBV2 and TRBJ1-1; D is undetermined. Trimming pared 1 base from V and 0 bases from J, leaving 6 bases between. This CDR3 has 14 amino acids. Germline V CDR1 and CDR2: SNHLY, FYNNEI. CDR3 DNA sequence: TGTGCCAGCAGTGAAGTGGCAGTGAACACTGAAGCTTTCTTT. It codes for CASSEVAVNTEAFF.

The chain carries TRBV13 and TRBJ2-1; D tentatively reads TRBD1 or TRBD2 (6 bases each). Trimming shortened V by 3 bases and J by 9 bases, and 12 bases separated the two germline ends. This CDR3 spans 13 amino acids. Germline assignment: CDR1 PRHDT and CDR2 FYEKMQ (reference sequence). The CDR3 DNA reads as TGTGCCAGCAGCTTGAGCGGAGGGGGTGAGCAGTTCTTC. Translating gives CASSLSGGGEQFF.

This clonotype was detected once. This chain joins TRBV7-2 and TRBJ2-5; D is unclear. The CDR3 is 15 amino acids. From germline, CDR1 is SGHTA and CDR2 FQGNSA. V was cut by 1 base and J by 2 bases, with 11 bases left in between. Written as DNA, the CDR3 is TGTGCCAGCAGCTTAGAAGGACGGGTACAAGAGACCCAGTACTTC. Translated, it gives CASSLEGRVQETQYF.

As to this clonotype: A read error may account for a junction end that differs from germline. This chain joins TRBV10-3 and TRBJ2-5, with 8 bases that match TRBD1. Germline V gene data show CDR1 as ENHRY and CDR2 as SYGVKD. CDR3 size: 17 residues. CDR3 residues: CATSDPHGQGGKETQYF. Here the CDR3 DNA reads TGTGCCACCAGTGACCCCCACGGACAGGGTGGGAAAGAGACCCAGTACTTC.

This clonotype was seen more than once but under ten times. The chain links TRBV5-1 to TRBJ1-6; tentative D call: TRBD1 (6 bases). The V end was cut by 0 bases, the J end by 9 bases, with 13 bases between. The CDR3 is made up of 15 amino acids. CDR1 is SGHRS, CDR2 YFSETQ, per germline. The CDR3 DNA follows: TGCGCCAGCAGCTTGGCCGGGCAGGGGACTTCACCCCTCCACTTT. It is translated as CASSLAGQGTSPLHF.

To note about this clonotype: One end of the junction is discordant with germline, which a read error may explain. The CDR3 loop reads CASSKGQGGYERYF. In nucleotides, the CDR3 is TGTGCCAGCAGCAAAGGACAGGGAGGCTACGAGCGGTACTTC. The rearrangement uses TRBV2 and TRBJ2-7, with TRBD1 identical over 8 bases. The V gene's germline CDR1 is SNHLY and CDR2 FYNNEI. The CDR3 extends over 14 amino acids.

This clonotype was found many times. The chain recombines TRBV12-3 or TRBV12-4 with TRBJ2-2; TRBD2 is a possible D gene (6 bases). The CDR3 runs to 13 residues. V was cut by 7 bases and J by 3 bases, with 9 bases left in between. The CDR3 region has the DNA TGTGCCAGCATCGGGGGAGACACCGGGGAGCTGTTTTTT. Amino acid sequence: CASIGGDTGELFF.